Listed below are T cell receptor beta chains from one sample, sequenced in a study of early T cells in non-severe SARS-CoV-2 infection. TCRdb re-called the 5' RACE reads with MiXCR, one entry per CDR3 protein. The top ten clones hold approximately 16% of a sample with 55,000 to 65,000 distinct CDR3 sequences, around 8.9% of them seen once. Sequenced: whole blood. The source of these receptors is an adult who was a healthcare worker with PCR-confirmed SARS-CoV-2 infection or an uninfected control (not recorded which). Both conserved end residues are part of each CDR3. A D gene is named only where the DNA matches it firmly. Only some rows state a clone size, as once, few, many or a class for expanded clones.

j_call | v_call | clone_size | d_call | cdr3_aa | cdr3_nt
TRBJ2-1 | TRBV29-1 | few | TRBD2 | CSVEDLAGVRDEQFF | TGCAGCGTTGAAGATTTAGCGGGAGTTAGGGATGAGCAGTTCTTC
TRBJ2-1 | TRBV6-6 | many | TRBD1 | CASSRQGTYEQFF | TGTGCCAGCAGCAGACAGGGAACATATGAGCAGTTCTTC
TRBJ2-2 | TRBV7-2 | many | . | CASSLLAGSGELFF | TGTGCCAGCAGCTTATTGGCGGGGTCCGGGGAGCTGTTTTTT
TRBJ2-7 | TRBV6-5 | . | . | CASRGRTGLRAKSYEQYF | TGTGCCAGCAGAGGTAGAACAGGGCTCCGGGCCAAATCCTACGAGCAGTACTTC
TRBJ2-3 | TRBV28 | . | . | CASSLPADTQYF | TGTGCCAGCAGTCTTCCAGCTGATACGCAGTATTTT
TRBJ2-2 | TRBV5-1 | many | . | CASSRLGHEELFF | TGCGCCAGCAGCCGTCTCGGGCACGAGGAGCTGTTTTTT
TRBJ2-7 | TRBV12-3/TRBV12-4 | many | TRBD2 | CASATWGGPTYEQYF | TGTGCCAGCGCTACCTGGGGAGGGCCGACCTACGAGCAGTACTTC
TRBJ1-4 | TRBV7-8 | few | . | CASSTTVATNEKLFF | TGTGCCAGCAGCACCACAGTTGCAACTAATGAAAAACTGTTTTTT
TRBJ2-3 | TRBV11-2 | many | . | CASSRRGPGPDSTDTQYF | TGTGCCAGCAGCCGCCGGGGCCCGGGCCCCGATAGCACAGATACGCAGTATTTT
TRBJ1-2 | TRBV7-8 | many | TRBD1 | CASSLRDRSYGYTF | TGTGCCAGCAGCTTACGGGACAGATCCTATGGCTACACCTTC
TRBJ2-5 | TRBV7-9 | few | . | CASSLDGTQETQYF | TGTGCCAGCAGCTTAGACGGGACACAAGAGACCCAGTACTTC
TRBJ1-2 | TRBV30 | many | TRBD1 | CAWSLAPGQGGGYTF | TGTGCCTGGAGTCTCGCCCCCGGACAGGGCGGTGGCTACACCTTC
TRBJ2-1 | TRBV20-1 | many | . | CSARVPNEQFF | TGCAGTGCTAGAGTCCCCAATGAGCAGTTCTTC
TRBJ2-3 | TRBV28 | many | TRBD2 | CASSHSLAGKTDTQYF | TGTGCCAGCAGTCATTCACTAGCGGGAAAGACAGATACGCAGTATTTT
TRBJ1-2 | TRBV29-1 | . | . | CSIIQGIYGYTF | TGCAGCATCATTCAGGGTATCTATGGCTACACCTTC
TRBJ2-2 | TRBV28 | few | . | CASTILQGLGTGELFF | TGTGCCAGCACTATTCTCCAGGGGTTGGGCACCGGGGAGCTGTTTTTT
TRBJ2-1 | TRBV7-3 | many | . | CASSSTLANEQFF | TGTGCCAGCAGCTCAACCCTCGCAAATGAGCAGTTCTTC
TRBJ2-7 | TRBV6-2/TRBV6-3 | few | . | CASSYQGGSYEQYF | TGTGCCAGCAGTTACCAGGGGGGGTCCTACGAGCAGTACTTC
TRBJ2-2 | TRBV7-9 | few | TRBD1 | CASSLSGTGANTGELFF | TGTGCCAGCAGCTTAAGTGGGACAGGGGCGAACACCGGGGAGCTGTTTTTT
TRBJ2-3 | TRBV20-1 | many | TRBD2 | CSVTSGTSVWDTQYF | TGCAGTGTCACTTCCGGGACTAGCGTATGGGATACGCAGTATTTT
TRBJ2-2 | TRBV6-6 | . | . | CASSPHRTGELFF | TGTGCCAGCAGCCCCCACCGGACCGGGGAGCTGTTTTTT
TRBJ1-6 | TRBV27 | . | . | CASSLILTNSPLHF | TGTGCCAGCAGTTTAATCCTGACCAATTCACCCCTCCACTTT
TRBJ2-5 | TRBV7-8 | many | . | CASSSYRVWETQYF | TGTGCCAGCAGCAGCTACAGGGTTTGGGAGACCCAGTACTTC
TRBJ1-5 | TRBV2 | medium-sized | . | CASSGGRQQPQHF | TGTGCCAGCAGTGGGGGCAGGCAACAGCCCCAGCATTTT
TRBJ2-7 | TRBV9 | medium-sized | . | CASSVGDGQGGSYEQYF | TGTGCCAGCAGCGTAGGGGATGGGCAGGGGGGCTCCTACGAGCAGTACTTC
TRBJ1-6 | TRBV30 | many | TRBD1 | CAWSGRQGTRYSPLHF | TGTGCCTGGAGTGGAAGACAGGGTACCCGATATTCACCCCTCCACTTT
TRBJ2-7 | TRBV7-2 | many | TRBD1 | CASSHLDRARYEQYF | TGTGCCAGCAGCCATCTGGACAGGGCGAGGTACGAGCAGTACTTC
TRBJ2-1 | TRBV20-1 | few | TRBD2 | CSARLYSGSSYNEQFF | TGCAGTGCTAGATTATATAGCGGGAGTTCCTACAATGAGCAGTTCTTC
TRBJ1-6 | TRBV7-9 | . | . | CASGKGLDSPLHF | TGTGCCAGCGGCAAGGGTCTCGATTCACCCCTCCACTTT
TRBJ1-1 | TRBV29-1 | many | TRBD1 | CSVGQGRTEAFF | TGCAGCGTCGGACAGGGGCGGACTGAAGCTTTCTTT
TRBJ2-1 | TRBV25-1 | many | . | CASSERGITYNEQFF | TGTGCCAGCAGTGAAAGGGGGATCACTTACAATGAGCAGTTCTTC
TRBJ1-1 | TRBV5-1 | many | . | CASSLQANTEAFF | TGCGCCAGCAGCTTGCAAGCGAACACTGAAGCTTTCTTT
TRBJ2-1 | TRBV5-1 | few | . | CASRGGVAYNEQFF | TGCGCCAGCCGAGGGGGAGTAGCCTACAATGAGCAGTTCTTC
TRBJ2-7 | TRBV5-5 | many | . | CASSGPGAYEQYF | TGTGCCAGCAGCGGTCCGGGGGCCTACGAGCAGTACTTC
TRBJ1-1 | TRBV10-2 | many | . | CASSAGTQHTEAFF | TGCGCCAGCAGTGCCGGGACACAACACACTGAAGCTTTCTTT
TRBJ1-1 | TRBV29-1 | many | . | CSVEATGFEAFF | TGCAGCGTTGAAGCAACAGGGTTCGAGGCTTTCTTT
TRBJ1-2 | TRBV19 | . | . | CASSILGGSNYGYTF | TGTGCCAGTAGTATACTTGGAGGCTCTAACTATGGCTACACCTTC
TRBJ2-3 | TRBV20-1 | many | TRBD2 | CSALGTSFTDTQYF | TGCAGTGCGCTTGGGACTAGCTTTACAGATACGCAGTATTTT
TRBJ1-1 | TRBV28 | . | . | CVSSLWGGNTEAFF | TGTGTCAGCAGTTTATGGGGGGGAAACACTGAAGCTTTCTTT
TRBJ2-3 | TRBV29-1 | . | . | CSVEKSTDTQYF | TGCAGCGTTGAAAAGAGCACAGATACGCAGTATTTT
TRBJ2-7 | TRBV20-1 | many | TRBD2 | CSARKVLAGVYEQYF | TGCAGTGCTAGAAAGGTGCTAGCGGGAGTATACGAGCAGTACTTC
TRBJ2-2 | TRBV28 | many | TRBD2 | CASSFPRKGTSGRTNTGELFF | TGTGCCAGCAGTTTCCCCAGGAAAGGGACTAGCGGGAGGACAAACACCGGGGAGCTGTTTTTT
TRBJ2-1 | TRBV24-1 | . | TRBD1 | CATSRGQFYNEQFF | TGTGCCACCAGTAGGGGACAGTTCTACAATGAGCAGTTCTTC
TRBJ2-3 | TRBV20-1 | few | . | CSAGGRGDTQYF | TGCAGTGCGGGGGGGCGCGGGGATACGCAGTATTTT
TRBJ1-6 | TRBV9 | many | . | CASTLTGVSNSPLHF | TGTGCCAGCACCCTTACGGGGGTTTCTAATTCACCCCTCCACTTT
TRBJ1-2 | TRBV9 | . | . | CASSVEGRTSYGYTF | TGTGCCAGCAGCGTAGAGGGGAGGACTTCTTATGGCTACACCTTC